One sample yielded the 8 T cell receptor beta chains listed below, sequenced in a study of T-cell memory formation after mild COVID-19. In TCRdb, the 5' RACE reads were re-called with MiXCR into one record per CDR3 protein. The table records approximately 430,000 distinct CDR3 sequences, 20% to 30% of them present only once. Sequences were obtained from PBMCs or a T cell subset sorted from them (not recorded which). The receptors come from an adult woman who had mild COVID-19 (a few samples of this study predate the infection). Cell type and time point are not known.

This clonotype was counted between two and nine times. The rearrangement links TRBV4-3 to TRBJ2-1; a possible D gene is TRBD2 (8 bases). The CDR3 sequence is 17 residues long. The V end was cut by 3 bases, the J end by 8 bases, with 23 bases between. The germline V gene has CDR1 LGHNA and CDR2 YSLEER. The CDR3, as DNA: TGCGCCAGCAGCCAGGACGTAGCGGGACTCACAGGGGATGAGCAGTTCTTC. This gives the protein CASSQDVAGLTGDEQFF.

This chain connects TRBV28 to TRBJ2-7; 10 bases align to TRBD1. Germline CDR1 reads MDHEN; CDR2 reads SYDVKM. The CDR3 covers 15 residues. V was clipped by 10 bases and J by 1 base; unmatched bases: 10. CDR3: CAIRSGTGVSYEQYF. The CDR3 DNA follows: TGTGCCATCCGTTCCGGGACAGGGGTTTCCTACGAGCAGTACTTC.

The rearrangement uses TRBV3-1 and TRBJ1-1, with TRBD1 as a possible D gene (5 bases). The CDR3 has 14 residues. Per the germline V gene, CDR1 is LGHDT and CDR2 is YNNKEL (reference sequence). Trimming pared 7 bases from V and 3 bases from J, leaving 15 bases between. DNA for the CDR3: TGTGCCAGCATCCTCAGGGAGGGAGACACTGAAGCTTTCTTT. It translates to CASILREGDTEAFF.

J is TRBJ1-1 and V is TRBV11-1, with D uncertain. The length of the CDR3 is 15 residues. V was pared by 5 bases and J by 6 bases, with 19 bases between. Germline assignment: CDR1 SGHAT and CDR2 FQDESV (reference sequence). For the CDR3, the DNA is TGTGCCAGCAGCCTTACCTCTGGGGTCGGGCCTGAAGCTTTCTTT. Its translation is CASSLTSGVGPEAFF.

The gene calls are TRBV12-3 or TRBV12-4 and TRBJ1-1, with D possibly being TRBD1 (5 bases). Trimming took 7 bases from V and 5 from J, leaving 14 bases between them. The CDR3 runs to 13 residues. Here the CDR3 reads CASILREGTEAFF. Here the CDR3 DNA reads TGTGCCAGCATACTCAGGGAAGGAACTGAAGCTTTCTTT.

This clonotype has a handful of counts. The chain has TRBV11-2 and TRBJ2-1; D ambiguous. Trimming took off 1 base at V and 9 bases at J, with 1 base between the two ends. The V gene's germline CDR1 is SGHAT and CDR2 FQNNGV. CDR3 size: 10 residues. CDR3 residues: CASSLVEQFF. The DNA of the CDR3 is TGTGCCAGCAGCTTAGTTGAGCAGTTCTTC. The full variable domain, with the rest looked up from reference TRBV11-2 and TRBJ2-1, is EAGVAQSPRYKIIEKRQSVAFWCNPISGHATLYWYQQILGQGPKLLIQFQNNGVVDDSQLPKDRFSAERLKGVDSTLKIQPAKLEDSAVYLCASSLVEQFFGPGTRLTVL.

The chain combines TRBV5-1 with TRBJ1-1; a possible D gene is TRBD1 (6 bases). The CDR3 has 14 residues. Trimming cost V 6 bases and J 0 bases, with 12 bases left between them. Looked up from germline, CDR1 is SGHRS and CDR2 is YFSETQ. The chain's CDR3 is CASTIGQLNTEAFF. The CDR3 bases are TGCGCCAGCACCATCGGACAGCTGAACACTGAAGCTTTCTTT.

The chain carries TRBV29-1 and TRBJ2-7, with 8 positions matching TRBD1. After removal of 4 bases from V and 3 bases from J, the junction contained 2 bases not matched to a gene. Germline V lookup: CDR1 SQVTM, CDR2 ANQGSEA. The CDR3 runs to 12 residues. The CDR3 region has the DNA TGCAGCGTTGGACAGGGGATCTACGAGCAGTACTTC. Its protein product is CSVGQGIYEQYF.